This T cell receptor beta chain was captured by sequencing in a study of shared clonotypes between healthy human individuals. Findings and caveats of the study: All-four-donor shared clonotypes had higher generation probabilities than non-shared clonotypes did.

In the CD4+ fraction, cells were divided into CD45RA+ naive and CD45RA-negative memory subsets. Original methodology: Junction-only sequences produced by ImmunoSEQ had no quality scores, so filtering differed. The protocol was immunoSEQ multiplex PCR, while the TCRdb copy is restricted to in-frame clones and leaves out a portion. V, J and clone size are taken as reported in that table, and D and trimming were inferred from the DNA itself. The sample holds millions of clones, approximately 92% seen once. The germline CDR1 and CDR2 sequences are SGHTA and FQGNSA. V shed 4 bases and J 5 bases; nucleotides not matched to a gene: 7. CDR3 size: 15 residues. Details on this clone: Its antigen is not identified.

V is TRBV7-2 and J is TRBJ2-3; 9 bases align to TRBD2. This sequence originates from a man between 18 and 29 years old in good health. Material for sequencing was naive CD4+ T cells sorted from blood. The subset denotes: CD45RA+ positively selected. The CDR3 region has the DNA TGTGCCAGCAGCTCCCTTAGCGGGAGAGGAGATACGCAGTATTTT. Its translation is CASSSLSGRGDTQYF.